This TCR beta chain was identified in a study of cytomegalovirus exposure and HLA in healthy donors. Study-level findings and limits: As a later analysis revealed, the rate of TCR association differed by HLA locus, with DRB1 most and HLA-C fewest. There were reportedly fewer N-insertions in an Asian-associated ancestry cluster than the roughly 610-donor mean, in a later analysis.

The V end lost 5 bases, the J end lost 0 bases, and 10 bases lay between the germline ends. The CDR3 length is 13 residues. Germline loops: CDR1 SQVTM, CDR2 ANQGSEA. Worth noting for this clone: Its antigen is undetermined.

Nominal health characterized the donors when sampled, though unrecorded immune exposures were likely. Primers included in the PCR were 60 Vbeta and 13 Jbeta primers. Authors' methods: Roughly 10 million shared chains were among some 75 million unique TCR beta chains counted in a later analysis. The repertoire was sequenced with immunoSEQ multiplex PCR; TCRdb's copy has only in-frame clones and lacks some. The DNA gave D and trimming, while V, J and clone size come from that table. The sample shows about 160,000 clones, around four fifths of them seen only once. This receptor was taken from a girl aged 2-10 years in good health and CMV-seropositive. Sequencing was performed on PBMCs. The rearrangement links TRBV29-1 to TRBJ1-1, with D possibly TRBD1 on 6 matching bases. As DNA, the CDR3 is TGCAGCGTTTCAGGGGCTTTGAACACTGAAGCTTTCTTT. Protein: CSVSGALNTEAFF.